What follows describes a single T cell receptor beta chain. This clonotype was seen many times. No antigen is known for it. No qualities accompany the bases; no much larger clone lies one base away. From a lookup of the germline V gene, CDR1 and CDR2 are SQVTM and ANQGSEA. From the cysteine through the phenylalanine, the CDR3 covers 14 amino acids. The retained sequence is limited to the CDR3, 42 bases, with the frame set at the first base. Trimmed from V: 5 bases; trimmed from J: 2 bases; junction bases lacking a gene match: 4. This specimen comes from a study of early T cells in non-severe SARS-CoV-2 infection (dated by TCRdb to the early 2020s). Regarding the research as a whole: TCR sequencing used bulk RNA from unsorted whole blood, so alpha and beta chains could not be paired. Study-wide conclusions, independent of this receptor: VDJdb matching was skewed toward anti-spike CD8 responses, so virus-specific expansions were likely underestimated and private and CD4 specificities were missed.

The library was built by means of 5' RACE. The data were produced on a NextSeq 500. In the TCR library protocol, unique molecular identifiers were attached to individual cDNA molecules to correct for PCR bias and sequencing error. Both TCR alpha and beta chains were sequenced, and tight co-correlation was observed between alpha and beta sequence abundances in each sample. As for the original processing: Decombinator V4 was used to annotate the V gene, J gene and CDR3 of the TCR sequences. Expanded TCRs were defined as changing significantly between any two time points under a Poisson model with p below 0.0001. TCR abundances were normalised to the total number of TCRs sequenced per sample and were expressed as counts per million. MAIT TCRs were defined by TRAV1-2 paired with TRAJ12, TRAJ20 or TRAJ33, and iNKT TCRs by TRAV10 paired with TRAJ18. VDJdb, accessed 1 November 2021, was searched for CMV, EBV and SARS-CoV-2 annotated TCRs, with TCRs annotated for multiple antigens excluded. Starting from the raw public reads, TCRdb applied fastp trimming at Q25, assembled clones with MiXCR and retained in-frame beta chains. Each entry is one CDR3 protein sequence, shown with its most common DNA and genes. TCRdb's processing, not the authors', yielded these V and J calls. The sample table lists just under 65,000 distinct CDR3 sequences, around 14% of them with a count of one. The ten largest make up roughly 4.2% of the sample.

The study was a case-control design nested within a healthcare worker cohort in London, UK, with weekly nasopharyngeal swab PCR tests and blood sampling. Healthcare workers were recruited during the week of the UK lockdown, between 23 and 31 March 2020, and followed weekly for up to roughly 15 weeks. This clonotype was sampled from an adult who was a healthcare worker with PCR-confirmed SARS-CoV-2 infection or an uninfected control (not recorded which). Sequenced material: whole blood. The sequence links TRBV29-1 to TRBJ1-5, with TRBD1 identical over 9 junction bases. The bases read TGCAGCGTTCGGACAGGGGAAGGCAATCAGCCCCAGCATTTT. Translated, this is CSVRTGEGNQPQHF.